This paragraph reports one TCR beta chain. Study processing details: Estimated nucleated cell counts came from reference gene primer amplification. The assay was immunoSEQ multiplex PCR, and TCRdb's table has in-frame clones only and misses some. The DNA was the basis for D and trimming; V, J and clone size are from that table. This repertoire shows approximately 230,000 clones, about 90% found once; its top ten account for nearly 6.5%. Participant reports of clinical history set cohort assignment. The V gene lost 5 bases and the J gene lost 6 bases, with 23 bases spanning the gap. Per germline, CDR1 MNHNY and CDR2 SVGAGI (reference sequence). The CDR3 runs to 17 residues. The record originates from a study of blood T cell repertoires in COVID-19.

The gene calls are TRBV6-6 and TRBJ1-5; maybe TRBD1 (5 bases). Sequenced: PBMCs or T cells enriched from blood (not recorded which). This receptor was obtained from a young woman with acute COVID-19. In DNA, the CDR3 is TGTGCCAGCAGTCCCGAAATAGGCGGGGGGAATGGTCAGCCCCAGCATTTT. Its translation: CASSPEIGGGNGQPQHF.